The clone carrying this T cell receptor (beta chain) was detected many times. Its specificity is unknown. This sample was included in a study of CD8 T cells in ankylosing spondylitis. TCRdb re-called the 5' RACE reads with MiXCR, one entry per CDR3 protein. The sample carries fewer than 250,000 distinct CDR3 sequences, 10% recorded once. Study-wide points: It was reported that disease-linked clones were significantly enriched in matched ankylosing spondylitis synovial fluid.

Per germline, CDR1 MNHEY and CDR2 SMNVEV (reference sequence). Trimming took 8 bases from V and 1 from J; bases not matched to a gene: 16. CDR3 size: 18 residues. Source material: blood, either unsorted or a sorted T cell fraction (not recorded which). This TCR was recovered from a male donor with ankylosing spondylitis or in good health (not recorded which). The chain is built from TRBV27 and TRBJ2-7; 11 bases are shared with TRBD2. The CDR3, as DNA: TGTGCCAGCTATTATGATAGCGGGAGGGCCGGGTTTTCCTACGAGCAGTACTTC. It is translated as CASYYDSGRAGFSYEQYF.